The clone carrying this T cell receptor (beta chain) was counted only a few times. What it recognizes is unknown. It was RNA transcripts that yielded the amplified TCR beta CDR3 regions. The HTBI set primed first-round TCR CDR3 RT-PCR. TCRdb recomputed calls from the multiplex PCR reads with MiXCR, one row per CDR3 protein. The top ten hold about 30% of the sample, which has about 290,000 distinct CDR3 sequences, approximately 16% seen once. The source of the sample is a study of T cells in Graves' hyperthyroidism and ophthalmopathy. Points from the study as a whole: Blood also showed most of the thyroid clonotypes that were expanded above 0.001.

The length of the CDR3 is 15 residues. Germline V gene lookup returns CDR1 SQVTM and CDR2 ANQGSEA. V lost 1 base and J lost 5; bases outside the gene matches: 6. Clinical symptoms, serum thyroxine, TRAb, thyroid ultrasound and orbital computed tomography established diagnosis. Isolation of PBMCs was performed on around 9.3 ml fresh peripheral blood. The rearrangement links TRBV29-1 to TRBJ2-3; 10 nucleotides align to TRBD1. This sequence was found in a woman in her 50s with Graves' hyperthyroidism that later progressed to Graves' ophthalmopathy. Sequenced sample: blood. The CDR3 region has the DNA TGCAGCGTTGAAGTAGGAGGGACAGGGGTAGATACGCAGTATTTT. Its protein is CSVEVGGTGVDTQYF.